These 7 T cell receptor beta chains originate from one sample sequenced in a study of Graves' ophthalmopathy and Graves' hyperthyroidism. Amplifying from RNA transcripts, the study obtained TCR beta CDR3 regions. After a first-round RT-PCR with HTBI primers, a second-round multiplex PCR was run. TCRdb processed the multiplex PCR reads anew with MiXCR; each CDR3 protein has one entry. The repertoire holds about 550,000 distinct CDR3 sequences, with 35% to 45% as singletons. What was sequenced was peripheral blood or thyroid tissue (not recorded which). These receptors all come from an adult man with Graves' hyperthyroidism.

In its sample, this clonotype was seen many times. This chain links TRBV29-1 with TRBJ1-4; D is uncertain. Looked up from germline, CDR1 is SQVTM and CDR2 is ANQGSEA. This CDR3 region has 16 residues. CDR3 in amino acids: CTLKKRWRLAREKLFF. The CDR3 coding sequence is TGCACCCTCAAAAAAAGGTGGCGTTTGGCGCGCGAAAAACTGTTTTTT.

The chain is built from TRBV29-1 and TRBJ1-1; TRBD1 matches 7 bases. The V gene end was trimmed by 8 bases and the J gene end by 1 base; junction bases not matched to a gene: 13. There are 15 residues in the CDR3. Germline CDR1 is SQVTM and CDR2 is ANQGSEA. The CDR3, as DNA: TGCAGCCAAGATCCACCAGGGGGATCGAACACTGAAGCTTTCTTT. Translating gives CSQDPPGGSNTEAFF.

This clonotype was seen a few times. The chain employs TRBV20-1 and TRBJ1-4; TRBD1 matches 8 bases. The CDR3 is made up of 16 amino acids. In germline, CDR1 is DFQATT, CDR2 SNEGSKA (reference sequence). Germline trimming cut 3 bases from V and 8 bases from J; bases unmatched to any gene: 14. The CDR3 nucleotides are TGCAGTGCTAGCCCTAACACAGGGGGTGTCCGAGAAAAACTGTTTTTT. It translates to CSASPNTGGVREKLFF.

The genes are TRBV6-5 and TRBJ2-7; D gene unclear. V dropped 2 bases and J dropped 3 bases, with 11 bases sitting between them. CDR1 is MNHEY and CDR2 is SVGAGI in the germline V gene. This CDR3 spans 14 amino acids. CDR3 protein: CASSYAHGFYEQYF. The CDR3 DNA follows: TGTGCCAGCAGTTACGCACACGGGTTCTACGAGCAGTACTTC.

The chain has TRBV18 and TRBJ1-1, with 11 positions matching TRBD1. CDR1 is KGHSH, CDR2 LQKENI, per germline. V dropped 4 bases and J dropped 7; count of bases not matched to a gene: 5. The CDR3 runs 14 residues. CDR3 nucleotide sequence: TGTGCCAGCTCACTAGGACAGGGGGCAGGTGAAGCTTTCTTT. This sequence encodes CASSLGQGAGEAFF.

This clonotype was observed a handful of times. This chain links TRBV7-2 with TRBJ2-2; D ambiguous. Trimming removed 1 base at V and 4 bases at J, with 19 bases between. The CDR3 contains 18 residues. Germline V gene lookup returns CDR1 SGHTA and CDR2 FQGNSA. In DNA form, the CDR3 reads TGTGCCAGCAGCTTAGACGGTCGGCAGGCCCTGGTCACCGGGGAGCTGTTTTTT. It specifies CASSLDGRQALVTGELFF.

The rearrangement joins TRBV5-4 to TRBJ2-3; 7 positions agree with TRBD2. Losses at the gene ends were 7 bases for V and 4 bases for J; bases not matched to a gene: 12. The germline CDR1 and CDR2 sequences are SGHNT and YYREEE (reference sequence). The CDR3 consists of 15 residues. The CDR3 coding sequence is TGTGCCAGCGGAGACAGCGGGGACTCTTCAGATACGCAGTATTTT. Amino acids: CASGDSGDSSDTQYF. Full variable domain (remainder filled in from reference TRBV5-4 and TRBJ2-3): ETGVTQSPTHLIKTRGQQVTLRCSSQSGHNTVSWYQQALGQGPQFIFQYYREEENGRGNFPPRFSGLQFPNYSSELNVNALELDDSALYLCASGDSGDSSDTQYFGPGTRLTVL.